The clone carrying this TCR beta chain came up a few times. The protocol was immunoSEQ multiplex PCR, while the TCRdb copy is restricted to in-frame clones and leaves out a portion. Of about 140,000 clones in the sample, around 86% were seen once. The source of the sample is a study of cytomegalovirus exposure and HLA in healthy donors. V gave up 5 bases and J gave up 1 base, with 16 bases separating them. Germline-derived CDR1 and CDR2 are MNHEY and SMNVEV (reference sequence). This CDR3 contains 16 residues. The TCR comes from a man in his late teens or twenties in good health and CMV-seropositive. This chain links TRBV27 with TRBJ2-3, with D maybe TRBD2 (6 bases). The specimen sequenced was PBMCs. The CDR3 loop is CASSRYREIGTDTQYF. The DNA of the CDR3 is TGTGCCAGCAGTAGATATCGGGAGATAGGCACAGATACGCAGTATTTT.